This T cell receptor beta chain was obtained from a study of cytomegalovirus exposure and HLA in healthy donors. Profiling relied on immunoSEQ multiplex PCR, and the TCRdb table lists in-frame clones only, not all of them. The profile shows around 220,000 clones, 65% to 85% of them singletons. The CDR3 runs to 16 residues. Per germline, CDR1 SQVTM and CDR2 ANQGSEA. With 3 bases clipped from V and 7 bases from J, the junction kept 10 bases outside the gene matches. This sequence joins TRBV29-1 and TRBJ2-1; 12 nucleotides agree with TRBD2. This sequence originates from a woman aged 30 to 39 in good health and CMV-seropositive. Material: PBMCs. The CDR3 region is CSVEPSGRGSRNEQFF. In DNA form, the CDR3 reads TGCAGCGTTGAGCCTAGCGGGAGGGGGTCGAGGAATGAGCAGTTCTTC.